Listed here are 7 T cell receptor beta chains from one sample, sequenced in a study of radiotherapy plus CTLA-4 blockade in lung cancer. TCRdb's copy holds only in-frame clones and misses some; the assay was immunoSEQ multiplex PCR. The sample holds about 120,000 clones; approximately 90% are singletons and the top ten take 5.5% to 7%. The material was peripheral blood, obtained from a patient treated with radiotherapy plus ipilimumab. The receptors here all came from a human donor with non-small cell lung cancer that progressed on radiotherapy plus ipilimumab.

The J gene is TRBJ2-1, the V gene TRBV6-4, with a tentative D call TRBD1 (6 bases). This CDR3 comprises 13 residues. Per germline, CDR1 MRHNA and CDR2 SNTAGT. V was shortened by 0 bases and J by 10 bases, with 10 bases between the two germline ends. In DNA form, the CDR3 reads TGTGCCAGCAGTGACTCGAACAGGGCCGAGCAGTTCTTC. The encoded protein is CASSDSNRAEQFF.

The chain joins TRBV5-1 to TRBJ2-1; TRBD1 might be the D (5 bases). Germline lookup yields CDR1 SGHRS and CDR2 YFSETQ. V lost 0 bases and J lost 9, with 13 bases in between. This CDR3 is built from 14 residues. The CDR3 sequence is CASSLAQGQGEQFF. CDR3 DNA: TGCGCCAGCAGCTTGGCCCAGGGCCAGGGTGAGCAGTTCTTC.

The chain couples TRBV29-1 to TRBJ2-1, with 9 bases that match TRBD2. The CDR3 runs to 17 residues. CDR1 is SQVTM and CDR2 is ANQGSEA in the germline V gene. Germline trimming cut 0 bases from V and 2 bases from J; bases unmatched to any gene: 8. The CDR3 region is CSVEDQRERGAYNEQFF. DNA for the CDR3: TGCAGCGTTGAAGATCAAAGGGAGCGGGGGGCCTACAATGAGCAGTTCTTC.

The V and J genes are TRBV6-1 and TRBJ2-1, with D possibly matching TRBD1 (5 bases). CDR1 and CDR2 from the germline V gene are MNHNS and SASEGT. The CDR3 is made up of 13 amino acids. The V gene lost 3 bases and the J gene lost 15 bases, with 18 bases spanning the gap. This CDR3 is CASSERQGGVRFF. In DNA, the CDR3 is TGTGCCAGCAGTGAGAGGCAGGGCGGTGTTCGGTTCTTC.

The rearrangement uses TRBV11-3 and TRBJ1-4, with a possible D match to TRBD1 (5 bases). V gave up 1 base and J gave up 0 bases, with 12 bases separating them. The CDR3 is made up of 17 amino acids. Germline V gives CDR1 SGHNT, CDR2 YENEEA. CDR3 sequence (DNA): TGTGCCAGCAGCTTAGTCAGGGATGGGGCAACTAATGAAAAACTGTTTTTT. Residues: CASSLVRDGATNEKLFF. Based on the CDR3 plus reference TRBV11-3 and TRBJ1-4, the full variable domain is EAGVVQSPRYKIIEKKQPVAFWCNPISGHNTLYWYLQNLGQGPELLIRYENEEAVDDSQLPKDRFSAERLKGVDSTLKIQPAELGDSAVYLCASSLVRDGATNEKLFFGSGTQLSVL.

J is TRBJ2-1 and V is TRBV29-1; 8 nucleotides align to TRBD1. Trimming removed 5 bases from V and 4 bases from J; junction bases left unmatched: 10. This CDR3 is 15 amino acids long. Germline lookup yields CDR1 SQVTM and CDR2 ANQGSEA. The CDR3 DNA reads TGCAGCGTTATTCTCGGACAGGGAATATACAATGAGCAGTTCTTC. Its protein is CSVILGQGIYNEQFF.

As for this clone: Different DNA sequences within this sample yield the same CDR3. This chain uses TRBV6-5 with TRBJ2-7; D is uncertain. Trimming stripped 6 bases from V and 6 bases from J, with 18 bases between. CDR1 is MNHEY and CDR2 is SVGAGI in the germline V gene. There are 14 residues in the CDR3. The DNA of the CDR3 is TGTGCCAGCAGCTACGACGCCGTCCGGATCGAGCAGTACTTC. The encoded protein is CASSYDAVRIEQYF.